This is a list of T cell receptor beta chains from one sample in a study of T cell repertoires in cytomegalovirus infection. Their antigens remain unidentified. TCRdb redid the calling of the reads with MiXCR, one entry per CDR3 protein. The table includes roughly 860,000 distinct CDR3 sequences, over 25% detected once. Sequencing was performed on cultured CD8+ T cells from PBMCs, taken from culture after CMV antigen stimulation. The receptors originated from a human donor in good health (CMV status not recorded). Some clones in this sample may be carry-over from other donors' samples. Each CDR3 is given with its conserved first and last residue. D genes are given only for firm matches. Size is omitted from some rows. Given values are once, few, many or a class for expanded clones.

cdr3_aa cdr3_nt cdr3_length j_call clone_size d_call v_call
CASSVGTPGTPLRTTNEKLFF TGTGCCAGCAGCGTAGGTACCCCGGGGACACCCTTAAGGACAACTAATGAAAAACTGTTTTTT 21 TRBJ1-4 . . TRBV9
CSVEDERGLYNEQFF TGCAGCGTTGAAGACGAAAGGGGCCTCTACAATGAGCAGTTCTTC 15 TRBJ2-1 once . TRBV29-1
CASSYGSGGYTEAFF TGTGCCAGCAGTTACGGGTCCGGGGGCTACACTGAAGCTTTCTTT 15 TRBJ1-1 . . TRBV6-6
CASSVSGTRNQPQHF TGTGCCAGCAGCGTGTCTGGGACTCGCAATCAGCCCCAGCATTTT 15 TRBJ1-5 . . TRBV7-9
CASSSGQGVRDNQPQHF TGTGCCAGCAGTTCGGGACAGGGGGTACGGGATAATCAGCCCCAGCATTTT 17 TRBJ1-5 few TRBD1 TRBV6-2/TRBV6-3
CAISAGFDAKNIQYF TGTGCCATCAGTGCAGGGTTTGATGCCAAAAACATTCAGTACTTC 15 TRBJ2-4 . . TRBV10-3
CASSQRKLAGAHNEQFF TGTGCCAGCAGCCAGCGAAAACTAGCGGGGGCACACAATGAGCAGTTCTTC 17 TRBJ2-1 . TRBD2 TRBV14
CASTPGRTPNTEAFF TGTGCCAGCACCCCAGGCAGGACACCGAACACTGAAGCTTTCTTT 15 TRBJ1-1 few . TRBV6-6
CASTPRGQQNPSTGELYF TGTGCCAGCACCCCAAGGGGACAGCAGAACCCGAGCACCGGGGAGCTGTATTTT 18 TRBJ2-2 . TRBD1 TRBV2
CASSYGTSGGTGLYNEQFF TGTGCCAGCAGTTACGGGACTAGCGGGGGGACGGGATTATACAATGAGCAGTTCTTC 19 TRBJ2-1 . TRBD2 TRBV6-5
CATLPARDRYYGYTF TGTGCCACCCTCCCGGCCAGGGACAGGTACTATGGCTACACCTTC 15 TRBJ1-2 few TRBD1 TRBV6-5
CASSSVAGPYNEQFF TGTGCCAGCAGCTCCGTAGCGGGCCCTTACAATGAGCAGTTCTTC 15 TRBJ2-1 . TRBD2 TRBV7-9
CAIRGRGDTTNTGELFF TGTGCCATCAGGGGTCGGGGGGACACTACGAACACCGGGGAGCTGTTTTTT 17 TRBJ2-2 few . TRBV10-3
CASTAVSSYNEQFF TGTGCCAGCACTGCGGTGAGCTCCTACAATGAGCAGTTCTTC 14 TRBJ2-1 . . TRBV7-9
CASRLGGAMFNEQFF TGTGCCAGTAGACTCGGGGGGGCGATGTTTAATGAGCAGTTCTTC 15 TRBJ2-1 once TRBD2 TRBV19
CASRSGSTDEKLFF TGTGCCAGCAGATCAGGGTCAACGGATGAAAAACTGTTTTTT 14 TRBJ1-4 few . TRBV7-6
CSARPLAGNTDTQYF TGCAGTGCTAGGCCCCTAGCGGGGAACACAGATACGCAGTATTTT 15 TRBJ2-3 . TRBD2 TRBV20-1
CATTRDRGPGNTIYF TGTGCCACCACCAGAGACAGGGGGCCTGGAAACACCATATATTTT 15 TRBJ1-3 . TRBD1 TRBV15
CASSPGGPNTEAFF TGTGCCAGCAGCCCCGGGGGGCCGAACACTGAAGCTTTCTTT 14 TRBJ1-1 many . TRBV7-6
CASSFTTGNGYTF TGTGCCAGCAGCTTCACGACAGGGAATGGCTACACCTTC 13 TRBJ1-2 few TRBD1 TRBV7-9
CASSRDRIFGYTF TGTGCCAGCAGCCGGGACCGGATTTTTGGCTACACCTTC 13 TRBJ1-2 . . TRBV14
CASSVQGVYEQYF TGTGCCAGCAGTGTACAGGGCGTCTACGAGCAGTACTTC 13 TRBJ2-7 . . TRBV6-2/TRBV6-3
CASSGDRFAFF TGTGCCAGCAGTGGAGACAGGTTTGCTTTCTTT 11 TRBJ1-1 few . TRBV27
CASSGGRDPRWRRREETQYF TGTGCCAGCAGCGGGGGCCGGGACCCAAGGTGGCGTCGGCGAGAAGAGACCCAGTACTTC 20 TRBJ2-5 . . TRBV11-3
CSVEDQQGNYGYTF TGCAGCGTTGAAGATCAACAGGGGAACTATGGCTACACCTTC 14 TRBJ1-2 . TRBD1 TRBV29-1
CASSPANPGATNEKLFF TGTGCCAGCAGCCCCGCGAACCCCGGGGCCACTAATGAAAAACTGTTTTTT 17 TRBJ1-4 . . TRBV7-9
CAISAKTRQNLNTGELFF TGTGCCATCAGTGCTAAAACCAGACAGAACCTAAACACCGGGGAGCTGTTTTTT 18 TRBJ2-2 . . TRBV10-3
CASSTSVGLAGGEGFF TGTGCCAGCAGCACATCAGTCGGACTAGCGGGTGGCGAGGGATTCTTC 16 TRBJ2-1 few TRBD2 TRBV28
CASSFDLHNEQFF TGTGCCAGCAGCTTCGACCTTCACAATGAGCAGTTCTTC 13 TRBJ2-1 . . TRBV7-9